The present T cell receptor (beta chain) was sequenced within a study of patients and donors after allogeneic stem cell transplantation. The V gene lost 4 bases and the J gene lost 4 bases, with 8 bases spanning the gap. This CDR3 is built from 12 residues. The germline V gene has CDR1 SGHDT and CDR2 YYEEEE. Each CDR3 protein gets one entry after TCRdb re-called the RT-PCR reads with MiXCR. The sample has 25,000 or so distinct CDR3 sequences; around 28% are singletons. The J gene is TRBJ1-2, the V gene TRBV5-6; weak D call: TRBD1 (6 bases). The sequenced material came from blood, either unsorted or a sorted T cell fraction (not recorded which). The TCR originated in a human donor who was either an allogeneic HSCT recipient or a stem cell or donor lymphocyte infusion donor (not recorded which). It is not recorded whose cells these are; they may come from a transplant donor. Written as DNA, the CDR3 is TGTGCCAGCAGCGCGGACAGCTATGGCTACACCTTC. This encodes CASSADSYGYTF.